This is a list of T cell receptor beta chains from one sample in a study of CD8 T cells in ankylosing spondylitis. TCRdb used MiXCR to reprocess the 5' RACE reads, holding one entry per CDR3 protein. The table lists 190,000 or so distinct CDR3 sequences, more than 10% of them singletons. The sample comprised blood, either unsorted or a sorted T cell fraction (not recorded which). These TCRs come from a male donor with ankylosing spondylitis or in good health (not recorded which). Both conserved end residues are part of each CDR3. A D gene is named only where the DNA matches it firmly. Clone size appears in some rows only: once, few, many, or a class for an expanded clone.

D	V	size	J	CDR3	DNA
NA	TRBV29-1	many	TRBJ1-2	CSVEDDSGGYTF	TGCAGCGTTGAAGATGACAGTGGTGGCTACACCTTC
TRBD2	TRBV29-1	many	TRBJ2-2	CSVESLAAPGELFF	TGCAGCGTTGAAAGCCTAGCGGCTCCCGGGGAGCTGTTTTTT
TRBD1	TRBV5-1	many	TRBJ2-7	CASKPGQETYEQYF	TGCGCCAGCAAGCCGGGACAGGAGACCTACGAGCAGTACTTC
NA	TRBV4-1	few	TRBJ1-1	CASSQDGGHAEAFF	TGCGCCAGCAGCCAAGACGGCGGGCACGCTGAAGCTTTCTTT
TRBD1	TRBV25-1	few	TRBJ2-7	CASSDSDRGRPYEQYF	TGTGCCAGCAGTGACTCTGACAGGGGGCGACCCTACGAGCAGTACTTC
TRBD2	TRBV12-3/TRBV12-4	NA	TRBJ2-7	CASSPSGGGYEQYF	TGTGCCAGCAGCCCGAGCGGGGGGGGGTACGAGCAGTACTTC
NA	TRBV7-9	many	TRBJ1-1	CASSPRGTEAFF	TGTGCCAGCAGCCCTAGGGGCACTGAAGCTTTCTTT
TRBD2	TRBV20-1	few	TRBJ2-7	CSARDGASGGLNEQYF	TGCAGTGCTAGAGACGGGGCTAGCGGGGGGCTCAACGAGCAGTACTTC
NA	TRBV25-1	NA	TRBJ2-3	CASSDIKRDAAPSTDTQYF	TGTGCCAGCAGTGACATCAAAAGGGACGCAGCCCCAAGCACAGATACGCAGTATTTT
NA	TRBV30	NA	TRBJ1-1	CASRTTMNTEAFF	TGTGCCTCCAGGACAACTATGAACACTGAAGCTTTCTTT
NA	TRBV4-2	medium-sized	TRBJ2-2	CASSQDPGNTGELFF	TGTGCCAGCAGCCAAGATCCAGGGAACACCGGGGAGCTGTTTTTT
NA	TRBV5-1	NA	TRBJ2-7	CASSWRGALTYEQYF	TGCGCCAGCAGCTGGAGGGGGGCCCTCACCTACGAGCAGTACTTC
NA	TRBV11-2	many	TRBJ2-3	CASSQGWGGTDTQYF	TGTGCCAGCAGCCAGGGGTGGGGTGGCACAGATACGCAGTATTTT
NA	TRBV2	NA	TRBJ2-7	CASSEGPSSSYEQYF	TGTGCCAGCAGTGAAGGCCCGTCTAGCTCCTACGAGCAGTACTTC
NA	TRBV7-8	many	TRBJ2-3	CASSFLQTNTDTQYF	TGTGCCAGCAGCTTCCTACAGACAAACACAGATACGCAGTATTTT
NA	TRBV6-1	many	TRBJ2-1	CASSPEGGGSYNEQFF	TGTGCCAGCAGCCCCGAGGGAGGGGGTTCCTACAATGAGCAGTTCTTC
TRBD2	TRBV6-4	once	TRBJ2-3	CASSDGLAETDTQYF	TGTGCCAGCAGTGATGGACTAGCGGAGACAGATACGCAGTATTTT
NA	TRBV4-2	many	TRBJ2-7	CASSQDLLDTNYEQYF	TGTGCCAGCAGCCAGGACTTACTGGACACGAACTACGAGCAGTACTTC
NA	TRBV5-1	many	TRBJ1-1	CASSLEQGGNTEAFF	TGCGCCAGCAGCTTGGAGCAGGGAGGGAACACTGAAGCTTTCTTT
TRBD2	TRBV6-2/TRBV6-3	NA	TRBJ2-7	CASSPRGGAGSYEQYF	TGTGCCAGCAGCCCCCGCGGGGGGGCCGGGTCCTACGAGCAGTACTTC
TRBD1	TRBV4-1	few	TRBJ2-1	CASRAGTGHLNEQFF	TGCGCCAGCAGAGCCGGGACAGGGCATTTGAATGAGCAGTTCTTC
TRBD2	TRBV12-3/TRBV12-4	many	TRBJ2-1	CASSEGLAAYNEQFF	TGTGCCAGCAGTGAAGGACTAGCGGCCTACAATGAGCAGTTCTTC
TRBD2	TRBV27	few	TRBJ2-1	CASSPRTSGSNEQFF	TGTGCCAGCAGTCCTCGGACTAGCGGGAGCAATGAGCAGTTCTTC
TRBD1	TRBV5-5	few	TRBJ1-1	CASSPTGQGALGEAFF	TGTGCCAGCAGCCCGACCGGACAGGGTGCCCTAGGGGAAGCTTTCTTT
NA	TRBV7-8	NA	TRBJ2-3	CASSSPTGLYMGDTQYF	TGTGCCAGCAGCAGCCCGACTGGGCTCTATATGGGGGATACGCAGTATTTT
NA	TRBV20-1	NA	TRBJ2-2	CSARDQDRAGNTGELFF	TGCAGTGCTAGAGATCAAGATAGGGCGGGAAACACCGGGGAGCTGTTTTTT
TRBD2	TRBV25-1	many	TRBJ2-7	CASSEGDYRYEQYF	TGTGCCAGCAGTGAGGGGGACTACCGCTACGAGCAGTACTTC
TRBD1	TRBV5-1	few	TRBJ2-7	CASSPTTGLYEQYF	TGCGCCAGCAGCCCTACGACAGGGTTATACGAGCAGTACTTC